Sequencing of this TCR beta chain was carried out in a study of blood T cells in healthy people across ages (dated by TCRdb to the mid-2010s). Turning to the overall study: In model experiments, roughly one uniquely barcoded TCR beta cDNA molecule per two T cells was captured by template switching. The study measured age-related changes in TCR beta repertoire diversity using deep sequencing normalized with unique cDNA molecular identifiers. Donors were grouped into four age groups: young (average approximately 15 years), middle-aged (roughly 40), aged (62) and long-lived (approximately 82). Donors of different ages were randomly distributed across sequencing lanes to avoid experimental bias. The study analyzed two additional independent replicas of 1 million unique cDNA reads from the same blood draw for two donors, one aged 18 to 29 and one aged 80 or older.

Donors were 39 systemically healthy Caucasian individuals from Russia aged roughly 6 to 100 years. Each donor gave approximately 9.3 milliliters of peripheral blood, collected into EDTA-treated Vacutainer tubes. Ficoll-Paque density-gradient centrifugation was used to isolate PBMCs, with at least 6.5 million per sample. Trizol reagent was used to extract total RNA from the PBMCs, yielding at least 6 micrograms per sample. The percentages of naive CD45RAhigh/CD27high T cells were determined by flow cytometry on a PBMC aliquot from every donor. Overall study outcomes, separate from this receptor: Estimates of total diversity from one million sequenced T cells were regarded as lower bounds and underestimates. Observed TCR beta diversity per million T cells fell roughly linearly with age, and a significant reduction was already apparent by age about 36. There was a strong correlation between observed TCR beta diversity and the percentage of naive T cells measured by flow cytometry. Because the CMV infection status of the donors was unknown, age-related changes in expanded clonotypes may potentially have been confounded. Compared with the aged group, the long-lived group had more naive CD4+ T cells, fewer expanded clones and increased TCR diversity, a pattern suggesting age selection. Bulk unsorted PBMC profiling prevented conclusive comparison of naive and antigen-experienced compartments.

Trimming takes 7 bases off V and 4 bases off J; junction bases not matched to a gene: 8. Inclusive of the bounding cysteine and phenylalanine, the CDR3 is 15 residues long. Just CDR3 DNA is preserved here, 45 bases in frame from base 1. The library relied on 5' RACE. Sequencing instrument: Illumina HiSeq 2500. A second PCR of roughly 6 to 11 cycles was run with a J-beta primer mix and a sample-barcoded 5' primer. A template-switch 5' adaptor carrying 12 random nucleotides introduced a unique molecular identifier onto each TCR beta cDNA molecule. Each sample yielded at least 2.5 million CDR3-containing paired-end reads. First-strand cDNA synthesis was performed from all RNA using the Mint cDNA synthesis kit, with priming by a TRBC-specific oligonucleotide. Following uracil-DNA glycosylase treatment, a first 18-cycle PCR with universal primers M1SS and BC2_uni_R was performed on all cDNA. The authors' analysis ran thus. For normalization, 1 million high-quality reads, each with a distinct molecular identifier, were randomly selected from each sample. Instead of being binned into consensus sequences, reads that shared molecular identifiers were thrown out. MiTCR, set to a Q25 quality threshold and the strictest error-elimination algorithm, was used for CDR3 identification, clonotype clustering and error correction. A nonparametric unseen species model with Euler transformation was used to estimate lower-bound total TCR beta diversity. Clones were called with MiXCR by TCRdb after fastp trimmed the public reads at Q25, and only in-frame beta chains were retained. One record per CDR3 amino acid sequence lists the most common genes and DNA. It is TCRdb's table, rather than the study itself, that gives the V and J calls and clone size. For this sample there are hundreds of thousands of distinct CDR3 sequences; over 20% appear just once. Of the sample, around 3.4% falls within the top ten clones.

This clonotype was detected ten times or more. Which antigen it targets is not known. Within one base of it there is no much larger clone, and no base qualities were kept. The TCR sequence derives from a man aged 70-80 years in good health. Sequenced sample: blood. Recombination linked TRBV12-3 or TRBV12-4 to TRBJ2-7; 12 of the junction bases match TRBD2. The sequence in DNA is TGTGCCAGCACCCCTACTAGCGGGAGGACATACGAGCAGTACTTC. It is translated as CASTPTSGRTYEQYF.